These 27 T cell receptor beta chains originate from one sample sequenced in a study of CD8 T cells in Susac syndrome. RNA in amounts of roughly 0.45 to 1 ug was reverse transcribed with random hexamers. TCRdb reprocessed the immunoSEQ multiplex PCR reads via MiXCR and lists one record per CDR3 protein. The sample consists of 90,000 to 150,000 distinct CDR3 sequences, approximately 90% of them appearing once. The sequencing sample was made of CD8+ T cells from PBMCs. All receptors come from a human donor in good health.

J is TRBJ1-2 and V is TRBV5-6; weak D call: TRBD1 (5 bases). This CDR3 contains 13 residues. Trimming cost V 5 bases and J 6 bases, with 14 bases left between them. Per the germline V gene, CDR1 is SGHDT and CDR2 is YYEEEE. The CDR3 spells CASRKQVPHGYTF. The CDR3 DNA follows: TGTGCCAGCAGAAAACAGGTCCCTCATGGCTACACCTTC.

The chain has TRBV20-1 and TRBJ1-2; D ambiguous. V lost 1 base and J 2 bases, leaving 11 bases between the germline ends. The CDR3 totals 14 residues. Germline CDR1 DFQATT, CDR2 SNEGSKA (reference sequence). CDR3 sequence reads: CSARATGTNYGYTF. In DNA, the CDR3 is TGCAGTGCTAGAGCGACTGGAACCAACTATGGCTACACCTTC.

This clonotype was picked up a small number of times. The chain is built from TRBV5-1 and TRBJ2-7; no definite D call. Trimming removed 2 bases from V and 4 bases from J, with 10 bases in between. Germline V CDR1 and CDR2: SGHRS, YFSETQ. The CDR3 loop spans 13 amino acids. The CDR3 coding sequence is TGCGCCAGCAGCTTTACCCACAGTTACGAGCAGTACTTC. Translated, it gives CASSFTHSYEQYF.

This chain uses TRBV18 with TRBJ2-4, with 7 positions matching TRBD1. CDR1 KGHSH and CDR2 LQKENI come from the germline V gene. With 0 bases clipped from V and 0 bases from J, the junction kept 2 bases outside the gene matches. This CDR3 contains 16 residues. Here the CDR3 reads CASSPPGQAAKNIQYF. The CDR3, as DNA: TGTGCCAGCTCACCACCCGGACAGGCAGCCAAAAACATTCAGTACTTC.

The chain joins TRBV7-9 to TRBJ2-1; 8 bases are shared with TRBD1. The CDR3 is made up of 17 amino acids. V lost 7 bases, J lost 2 bases, and 13 bases stayed unmatched. Germline CDR1 SEHNR, CDR2 FQNEAQ (reference sequence). The CDR3 spells CASKSGGPRSTYNEQFF. The CDR3 bases are TGTGCCAGCAAATCAGGGGGCCCTCGCTCGACCTACAATGAGCAGTTCTTC. Drawing the rest from reference TRBV7-9 and TRBJ2-1, the complete variable domain is DTGVSQNPRHKITKRGQNVTFRCDPISEHNRLYWYRQTLGQGPEFLTYFQNEAQLEKSRLLSDRFSAERPKGSFSTLEIQRTEQGDSAMYLCASKSGGPRSTYNEQFFGPGTRLTVL.

J is TRBJ2-5 and V is TRBV5-1; 11 bases line up with TRBD1. J lost 4 bases, V lost 1 base, and 6 bases had no gene match. The CDR3 sequence is 16 residues long. Per germline, CDR1 SGHRS and CDR2 YFSETQ. CDR3: CASSLNIGQGAETQYF. DNA of the CDR3: TGCGCCAGCAGCTTGAATATCGGACAGGGGGCAGAGACCCAGTACTTC. Based on the CDR3 plus reference TRBV5-1 and TRBJ2-5, the full variable domain is KAGVTQTPRYLIKTRGQQVTLSCSPISGHRSVSWYQQTPGQGLQFLFEYFSETQRNKGNFPGRFSGRQFSNSRSEMNVSTLELGDSALYLCASSLNIGQGAETQYFGPGTRLLVL.

The rearrangement joins TRBV2 to TRBJ2-2; 8 nucleotides line up with TRBD2. Germline lookup yields CDR1 SNHLY and CDR2 FYNNEI. V shed 9 bases, J shed 6 bases, and the junction held 6 bases outside the gene matches. The CDR3 consists of 13 residues. The CDR3 DNA reads TGTGCCAGTTTGATAGCGGGACCCGGGGAGCTGTTTTTT. Its translation: CASLIAGPGELFF.

This sequence joins TRBV7-9 and TRBJ1-1, with 11 nucleotides matching TRBD1. This CDR3 has 14 residues. Germline V gives CDR1 SEHNR, CDR2 FQNEAQ (reference sequence). Trimming removed 5 bases from V and 4 bases from J; junction bases left unmatched: 3. CDR3 sequence: CASSRGQGATEAFF. As DNA, the CDR3 is TGTGCCAGCAGCCGCGGACAGGGGGCCACTGAAGCTTTCTTT. Full variable domain (rest looked up from reference TRBV7-9 and TRBJ1-1): DTGVSQNPRHKITKRGQNVTFRCDPISEHNRLYWYRQTLGQGPEFLTYFQNEAQLEKSRLLSDRFSAERPKGSFSTLEIQRTEQGDSAMYLCASSRGQGATEAFFGQGTRLTVV.

V and J are TRBV6-1 and TRBJ1-1, with D possibly TRBD1 on 5 matching bases. Trimming took 3 bases from V and 0 from J, leaving 11 bases between them. Germline V gene lookup returns CDR1 MNHNS and CDR2 SASEGT. The CDR3 extends over 15 amino acids. CDR3: CASSDRAGMNTEAFF. The CDR3 region has the DNA TGTGCCAGCAGTGACCGGGCAGGGATGAACACTGAAGCTTTCTTT.

The V and J genes are TRBV6-1 and TRBJ1-5; D may be TRBD1 (5 bases). The CDR3 spans 17 residues. The germline gives CDR1 MNHNS, CDR2 SASEGT. V lost 1 base to trimming and J lost 4 bases, with 17 bases between them. CDR3: CASSEGLAGRGNQPQHF. CDR3 nucleotide sequence: TGTGCCAGCAGTGAAGGTCTAGCAGGGCGGGGGAATCAGCCCCAGCATTTT.

This chain joins TRBV19 and TRBJ2-2; D gene ambiguous. Trimming left V 5 bases short and J 9 bases short, with 13 bases between. Germline V gene lookup returns CDR1 LNHDA and CDR2 SQIVND (reference sequence). CDR3 length: 13 residues. In DNA form, the CDR3 reads TGTGCCAGTAGTTTTACAGTCCAAAGGGAGCTGTTTTTT. Residues: CASSFTVQRELFF.

This sequence joins TRBV7-9 and TRBJ2-1; a possible D gene is TRBD2 (6 bases). This CDR3 spans 15 amino acids. Looked up from germline, CDR1 is SEHNR and CDR2 is FQNEAQ (reference sequence). V was cut by 5 bases and J by 5 bases, with 16 bases left in between. The CDR3 DNA sequence: TGTGCCAGCAGCCCGCGTCGGGGGTTCGACAATGAGCAGTTCTTC. Residues: CASSPRRGFDNEQFF.

This chain uses TRBV15 with TRBJ2-5, with D possibly TRBD2 on 5 matching bases. The CDR3 is made up of 15 amino acids. Germline values: CDR1 LNHNV, CDR2 YYDKDF (reference sequence). V was cut by 3 bases and J by 5 bases, with 16 bases left in between. DNA for the CDR3: TGTGCCACCAGCAGCCAACTAGGACGCTGGGAGACCCAGTACTTC. It yields the protein CATSSQLGRWETQYF.

This chain joins TRBV7-9 and TRBJ1-5; D might be TRBD1 (6 bases). CDR1 and CDR2 from the germline V gene are SEHNR and FQNEAQ (reference sequence). V lost 5 bases to trimming and J lost 0 bases, with 11 bases between them. The CDR3 sequence is 15 residues long. The CDR3 protein is CASSLGGLSNQPQHF. In DNA, the CDR3 is TGTGCCAGCAGCCTGGGGGGCCTTAGCAATCAGCCCCAGCATTTT.

V usage is TRBV15 and J usage is TRBJ2-5, with no clear D. The CDR3 extends over 12 amino acids. Trimming removed 1 base from V and 5 bases from J, with 5 bases in between. The germline gives CDR1 LNHNV, CDR2 YYDKDF (reference sequence). CDR3 bases: TGTGCCACCAGCAGAGCGCTGGAGACCCAGTACTTC. It translates to CATSRALETQYF.

V is TRBV18 and J is TRBJ1-2, with D possibly being TRBD1 (6 bases). Germline CDR1 reads KGHSH; CDR2 reads LQKENI. V was pared by 0 bases and J by 6 bases, with 17 bases between. The CDR3 runs to 16 residues. The chain's CDR3 is CASSPPRGPTLDGYTF. CDR3 coding DNA: TGTGCCAGCTCACCACCCCGGGGGCCCACACTTGATGGCTACACCTTC.

The chain couples TRBV7-9 to TRBJ1-1; D is possibly TRBD1 (5 bases). Trimming cost V 8 bases and J 5 bases, with 15 bases left between them. The CDR3 has 13 amino acids. Germline CDR1 SEHNR, CDR2 FQNEAQ (reference sequence). The CDR3 reads CASSETEPTEAFF. The CDR3, as DNA: TGTGCCAGCTCCGAGACAGAACCGACTGAAGCTTTCTTT.

This rearrangement joins TRBV20-1 to TRBJ2-3, with D perhaps TRBD1 or TRBD2 (5 bases each). This CDR3 spans 16 amino acids. Trimming removed 0 bases at V and 7 bases at J, with 20 bases between. Per germline, CDR1 DFQATT and CDR2 SNEGSKA (reference sequence). The CDR3 nucleotides are TGCAGTGCTAGAGATGGGGGAAGGGTCGGGTCGAATACGCAGTATTTT. Amino acid sequence: CSARDGGRVGSNTQYF.

The chain has TRBV20-1 and TRBJ2-6, with unresolved D. The CDR3 length is 17 residues. V shed 1 base and J shed 0 bases, with 13 bases lying between them. CDR1 and CDR2 from the germline V gene are DFQATT and SNEGSKA (reference sequence). CDR3 bases: TGCAGTGCTAGAGGTCCTTTTTTGAGCTCTGGGGCCAACGTCCTGACTTTC. It translates to CSARGPFLSSGANVLTF.

The chain carries TRBV29-1 and TRBJ2-2, with 8 bases that match TRBD1. V lost 6 bases to trimming and J lost 1 base; unmatched junction nucleotides: 4. Germline values: CDR1 SQVTM, CDR2 ANQGSEA. The CDR3 length is 14 residues. CDR3 nucleotides: TGCAGCGTCGCCGGGACAGGGAACACCGGGGAGCTGTTTTTT. This gives the protein CSVAGTGNTGELFF.

This clonotype came up once. The chain joins TRBV4-3 to TRBJ1-1; weak D call: TRBD1 (6 bases). There are 15 residues in the CDR3. V lost 2 bases to trimming and J lost 1 base, with 11 bases between them. Germline V gene sequence: CDR1 LGHNA, CDR2 YSLEER. The CDR3 DNA is TGCGCCAGCAGCCAACCGGGGGCCGCGAACACTGAAGCTTTCTTT. Translation: CASSQPGAANTEAFF.

Here the CDR3 DNA reads TGTGCCAGCAGTTTACTAGGGACCCAGTACTTC. Its protein is CASSLLGTQYF. This chain uses TRBV12-3 or TRBV12-4 with TRBJ2-5; D uncertain. CDR3 size: 11 residues. Between the trimmed V and J ends, which lost 2 bases and 7 bases, there was a span of 5 bases.

This sequence joins TRBV6-2 or TRBV6-3 and TRBJ2-7; TRBD1 agrees at 9 bases. The junction had 7 bases not matched to a gene; V was cut back by 4 bases and J by 6 bases. In germline, CDR1 is MNHEY, CDR2 SVGEGT. This CDR3 comprises 14 residues. CDR3 sequence reads: CASSWGQGTREQYF. The CDR3 DNA is TGTGCCAGCAGTTGGGGACAGGGAACTCGCGAGCAGTACTTC.

V is TRBV6-2 or TRBV6-3 and J is TRBJ2-2; D unclear. Trimming pared 2 bases from V and 1 base from J, leaving 8 bases between. The CDR3 length is 15 residues. CDR1 MNHEY and CDR2 SVGEGT come from the germline V gene. In DNA form, the CDR3 reads TGTGCCAGCAGTTACGGCCGGAGGAACACCGGGGAGCTGTTTTTT. Amino acids: CASSYGRRNTGELFF.

The chain recombines TRBV12-3 or TRBV12-4 with TRBJ2-1; possible D gene TRBD2, 6 bases. The CDR3 is 16 residues long. The V gene lost 5 bases and the J gene lost 0 bases, with 14 bases spanning the gap. The CDR3 is CASSGGTSSSYNEQFF. In DNA form, the CDR3 reads TGTGCCAGCAGTGGGGGGACTTCCAGCTCCTACAATGAGCAGTTCTTC.

This chain connects TRBV11-1 to TRBJ2-4; either TRBD1 or TRBD2 may supply D (5 bases each). This CDR3 has 17 residues. Germline CDR1 reads SGHAT; CDR2 reads FQDESV (reference sequence). The V gene lost 5 bases and the J gene lost 2 bases, with 19 bases spanning the gap. DNA for the CDR3: TGTGCCAGCAGCGGACCGGACATAGCGCTACCCAAAAACATTCAGTACTTC. Encoded protein: CASSGPDIALPKNIQYF.

The CDR3 spells CASTVGDRPGYTF. The CDR3 bases are TGTGCCAGTACCGTCGGGGACAGACCTGGCTACACCTTC. V gene TRBV19 combines with J gene TRBJ1-2, with TRBD1 identical over 7 bases. The CDR3 totals 13 residues. CDR1 is LNHDA and CDR2 is SQIVND in the germline V gene (reference sequence). The V gene end was trimmed by 7 bases and the J gene end by 7 bases; junction bases not matched to a gene: 9.